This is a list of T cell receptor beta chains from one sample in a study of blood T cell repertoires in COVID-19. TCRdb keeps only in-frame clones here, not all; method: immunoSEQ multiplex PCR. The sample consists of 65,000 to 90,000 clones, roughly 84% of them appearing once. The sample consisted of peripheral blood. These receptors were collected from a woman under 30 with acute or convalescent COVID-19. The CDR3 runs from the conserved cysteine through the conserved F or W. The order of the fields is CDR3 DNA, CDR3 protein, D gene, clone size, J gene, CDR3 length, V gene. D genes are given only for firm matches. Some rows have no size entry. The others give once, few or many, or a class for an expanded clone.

DNA: TGTGCCAGCAGTAGAGGGGGTCACGAGCAGTACTTC
CDR3: CASSRGGHEQYF
D: NA
size: NA
J: TRBJ2-7
length: 12
V: TRBV3-1/TRBV3-2

DNA: TGTGCCAGCAGCTTCCTAGGGGACAGCCCTTATTCACCCCTCCACTTT
CDR3: CASSFLGDSPYSPLHF
D: TRBD1
size: NA
J: TRBJ1-6
length: 16
V: TRBV7-9

DNA: TGTGCCAGCAGTTACTTGGCAGGGGTAGGTTTAGGCTCCTACAATGAGCAGTTCTTC
CDR3: CASSYLAGVGLGSYNEQFF
D: NA
size: NA
J: TRBJ2-1
length: 19
V: TRBV6-2/TRBV6-3

DNA: TGCGCCAGCAGACCACCGACAGACTTCACAGATACGCAGTATTTT
CDR3: CASRPPTDFTDTQYF
D: NA
size: NA
J: TRBJ2-3
length: 15
V: TRBV5-1

DNA: TGTGCCAGCAGCTCTGGGGGACAGGGTGATTCACCCCTCCACTTT
CDR3: CASSSGGQGDSPLHF
D: TRBD1
size: NA
J: TRBJ1-6
length: 15
V: TRBV7-9

DNA: TGCAGCGTGACGGACAGGGGCGACTATGGCTACACCTTC
CDR3: CSVTDRGDYGYTF
D: TRBD1
size: NA
J: TRBJ1-2
length: 13
V: TRBV29-1

DNA: TGTGCCAGCAGGCCCATAGGGACAGCCAACACTGAAGCTTTCTTT
CDR3: CASRPIGTANTEAFF
D: TRBD1
size: NA
J: TRBJ1-1
length: 15
V: TRBV25-1

DNA: TGTGCCAGCAGCCGTATTCTCCGGACTCTTCCGGGAGGGCAATACAATGAGCAGTTCTTC
CDR3: CASSRILRTLPGGQYNEQFF
D: TRBD2
size: NA
J: TRBJ2-1
length: 20
V: TRBV3-1/TRBV3-2

DNA: TGCGCCAGCAGCTTGTCGGGGGGGCCTTGCTACGAGCAGTACTTC
CDR3: CASSLSGGPCYEQYF
D: TRBD2
size: NA
J: TRBJ2-7
length: 15
V: TRBV5-1

DNA: TGTGCCAGTAGCCGTGACAGGGACCTTTATAACTATGGCTACACCTTC
CDR3: CASSRDRDLYNYGYTF
D: TRBD1
size: NA
J: TRBJ1-2
length: 16
V: TRBV28

DNA: TGTGCCAGCAGTGACGGCGGGACAGGGGGCCCTTCCTACGAGCAGTACTTC
CDR3: CASSDGGTGGPSYEQYF
D: TRBD1
size: NA
J: TRBJ2-7
length: 17
V: TRBV6-2/TRBV6-3

DNA: TGTGCCAGCAGTGGGGCCTGGCCCCGAGGGGAGCTGTTTTTT
CDR3: CASSGAWPRGELFF
D: NA
size: NA
J: TRBJ2-2
length: 14
V: TRBV28

DNA: TGTGCCTGGAGTGTAGTACAGGGCGCCGATACGCAGTATTTT
CDR3: CAWSVVQGADTQYF
D: NA
size: NA
J: TRBJ2-3
length: 14
V: TRBV30

DNA: TGCAGCGTGGAAGAACGCTACGGAGCGGGTATCTCCTACAATGAGCAGTTCTTC
CDR3: CSVEERYGAGISYNEQFF
D: NA
size: NA
J: TRBJ2-1
length: 18
V: TRBV29-1

DNA: TGTGCCAGTAGTACGGACAGGGCCAATGGCTACACCTTC
CDR3: CASSTDRANGYTF
D: TRBD1
size: NA
J: TRBJ1-2
length: 13
V: TRBV19

DNA: TGTGCCAGTAGTACTTACCAAGGAGGGGATGGCTACACCTTC
CDR3: CASSTYQGGDGYTF
D: NA
size: NA
J: TRBJ1-2
length: 14
V: TRBV19

DNA: TGTGCCTGGAGTCTGACAGGTAACACTGAAGCTTTCTTT
CDR3: CAWSLTGNTEAFF
D: NA
size: once
J: TRBJ1-1
length: 13
V: TRBV30

DNA: TGCGCCAGCAGCTTGGTAGGAGATGCCCAGTACTTC
CDR3: CASSLVGDAQYF
D: NA
size: NA
J: TRBJ2-5
length: 12
V: TRBV5-1

DNA: TGTGCCAGTAGTTTCCTCCGGGGGGCTGGAAACACTGAAGCTTTCTTT
CDR3: CASSFLRGAGNTEAFF
D: NA
size: NA
J: TRBJ1-1
length: 16
V: TRBV19

DNA: TGTGCCAGCAGTGCGTTGGTGGGGGGAGATTCACCCCTCCACTTT
CDR3: CASSALVGGDSPLHF
D: NA
size: NA
J: TRBJ1-6
length: 15
V: TRBV2

DNA: TGCGCCAGCAGCTTGTTGTGCGCCCAGTACTTC
CDR3: CASSLLCAQYF
D: NA
size: NA
J: TRBJ2-5
length: 11
V: TRBV5-1

DNA: TGCGCCAGCAGCACGACGGGGGTCTCTGGGGCCAACGTCCTGACTTTC
CDR3: CASSTTGVSGANVLTF
D: NA
size: NA
J: TRBJ2-6
length: 16
V: TRBV4-1

DNA: TGTGCCAGCAGCTTTGGTCGGGGGGACACCATATATTTT
CDR3: CASSFGRGDTIYF
D: NA
size: NA
J: TRBJ1-3
length: 13
V: TRBV11-2

DNA: TGTGCCAGCAGCTTAGATCAGGGGAGCACTGAAGCTTTCTTT
CDR3: CASSLDQGSTEAFF
D: NA
size: NA
J: TRBJ1-1
length: 14
V: TRBV7-9

DNA: TGTGCCAGTAGTCCCGACTCCCGAAGGTACAATGAGCAGTTCTTC
CDR3: CASSPDSRRYNEQFF
D: NA
size: NA
J: TRBJ2-1
length: 15
V: TRBV19

DNA: TGTGCCAGCAGAGGACAGTTAAACACCGGGGAGCTGTTTTTT
CDR3: CASRGQLNTGELFF
D: NA
size: NA
J: TRBJ2-2
length: 14
V: TRBV6-5

DNA: TGCAGCGTTGAGAAGACTAGCGTTTACAATGAGCAGTTCTTC
CDR3: CSVEKTSVYNEQFF
D: TRBD2
size: NA
J: TRBJ2-1
length: 14
V: TRBV29-1

DNA: TGTGCCAGCTCAAGGGGGGGGCCCCAAGAGACCCAGTACTTC
CDR3: CASSRGGPQETQYF
D: NA
size: NA
J: TRBJ2-5
length: 14
V: TRBV5-4

DNA: TGCGCCAGCAGTCCGGGACAGGCCTACGAGCAGTACTTC
CDR3: CASSPGQAYEQYF
D: TRBD1
size: NA
J: TRBJ2-7
length: 13
V: TRBV10-2

DNA: TGTGCCAGCAGCTTATGGGGACAGGGCTACTACAATGAGCAGTTCTTC
CDR3: CASSLWGQGYYNEQFF
D: TRBD1
size: NA
J: TRBJ2-1
length: 16
V: TRBV7-9

DNA: TGTGCCAGTACGAGAGGACTGGATTCACCCCTCCACTTT
CDR3: CASTRGLDSPLHF
D: NA
size: NA
J: TRBJ1-6
length: 13
V: TRBV2

DNA: TGTGCCAGCAGTCCCCAACAGGGGGTGACTGAAGCTTTCTTT
CDR3: CASSPQQGVTEAFF
D: TRBD1
size: NA
J: TRBJ1-1
length: 14
V: TRBV27

DNA: TGTGCCAGCGCTGGGACAGGGTCCTACGAGCAGTACTTC
CDR3: CASAGTGSYEQYF
D: TRBD1
size: NA
J: TRBJ2-7
length: 13
V: TRBV2

DNA: TGCGCCAGCAGCTTATCGGGGTCCGGGGATGGCTACACCTTC
CDR3: CASSLSGSGDGYTF
D: NA
size: NA
J: TRBJ1-2
length: 14
V: TRBV5-1

DNA: TGTGCCAGCAGCTCCCATTCACTAGTTGGTGAGACCCAGTACTTC
CDR3: CASSSHSLVGETQYF
D: NA
size: NA
J: TRBJ2-5
length: 15
V: TRBV7-8

DNA: TGTGCCAGTAGTATGACGTGGACAGAAACCGACTATGGCTACACCTTC
CDR3: CASSMTWTETDYGYTF
D: NA
size: NA
J: TRBJ1-2
length: 16
V: TRBV19

DNA: TGTGCCACCAGCAGAGATTTGGGGGGCCAAGAGACCCAGTACTTC
CDR3: CATSRDLGGQETQYF
D: NA
size: NA
J: TRBJ2-5
length: 15
V: TRBV15

DNA: TGTGCCAGCAGCGTGACAGGGATGAACACTGAAGCTTTCTTT
CDR3: CASSVTGMNTEAFF
D: TRBD1
size: NA
J: TRBJ1-1
length: 14
V: TRBV9

DNA: TGTGCCAGCAGCCAGGGCCGCACTGAAGCTTTCTTT
CDR3: CASSQGRTEAFF
D: NA
size: NA
J: TRBJ1-1
length: 12
V: TRBV3-1/TRBV3-2

DNA: TGTGCCATCAGTGAAGGGACAGGGTCTGAAGCTTTCTTT
CDR3: CAISEGTGSEAFF
D: TRBD1
size: NA
J: TRBJ1-1
length: 13
V: TRBV10-3

DNA: TGTGCCAGCAGCTTAGGGACAATGGAGACCCAGTACTTC
CDR3: CASSLGTMETQYF
D: NA
size: NA
J: TRBJ2-5
length: 13
V: TRBV11-2

DNA: TGCGCCAGCAGCTCGGGAGGGAGCTCTAACTATGGCTACACCTTC
CDR3: CASSSGGSSNYGYTF
D: NA
size: NA
J: TRBJ1-2
length: 15
V: TRBV5-1

DNA: TGCGCCAGCAGTGTTGCGGGAATCCACACCGGGGAGCTGTTTTTT
CDR3: CASSVAGIHTGELFF
D: NA
size: once
J: TRBJ2-2
length: 15
V: TRBV10-2

DNA: TGCGCCAGCAGCCTGGGACTAGCGGCTCAAGAGACCCAGTACTTC
CDR3: CASSLGLAAQETQYF
D: TRBD2
size: NA
J: TRBJ2-5
length: 15
V: TRBV5-1

DNA: TGTGCCACCAGCAGAAGAACTAGCGGTTCCTACGAGCAGTACTTC
CDR3: CATSRRTSGSYEQYF
D: TRBD2
size: NA
J: TRBJ2-7
length: 15
V: TRBV15

DNA: TGTGCCAGCAGTGAAACACAGGGTAAAGCTTTCTTT
CDR3: CASSETQGKAFF
D: NA
size: NA
J: TRBJ1-1
length: 12
V: TRBV6-1

DNA: TGTGCCTGGAGCCAAGAAGCGGGAGTAAGCGGGGAGCTGTTTTTT
CDR3: CAWSQEAGVSGELFF
D: TRBD2
size: NA
J: TRBJ2-2
length: 15
V: TRBV30

DNA: TGTGCCAGCACCAAAACCTACCAGACTAGCGGGACCTCCTACAATGAGCAGTTCTTC
CDR3: CASTKTYQTSGTSYNEQFF
D: TRBD2
size: NA
J: TRBJ2-1
length: 19
V: TRBV27

DNA: TGTGCCTGGAGTCTTCTTAATGGAAACACCATATATTTT
CDR3: CAWSLLNGNTIYF
D: NA
size: NA
J: TRBJ1-3
length: 13
V: TRBV30

DNA: TGTGCCAGCAGTTTTCTCGGTTTTGGGAGCCTCACCGGGGAGCTGTTTTTT
CDR3: CASSFLGFGSLTGELFF
D: NA
size: NA
J: TRBJ2-2
length: 17
V: TRBV28

DNA: TGTGCCAGCAGTAACGACAGGGGTGGGTTCTTC
CDR3: CASSNDRGGFF
D: TRBD1
size: NA
J: TRBJ2-1
length: 11
V: TRBV12-3/TRBV12-4

DNA: TGTGCCAGCAGCCCATCAGACAGGCTGAACACTGAAGCTTTCTTT
CDR3: CASSPSDRLNTEAFF
D: NA
size: NA
J: TRBJ1-1
length: 15
V: TRBV3-1/TRBV3-2

DNA: TGTGCCAGCAGCTTACCGGGTATTGAGCAGTTCTTC
CDR3: CASSLPGIEQFF
D: NA
size: once
J: TRBJ2-1
length: 12
V: TRBV5-5

DNA: TGCGCCAGCAGCCCAAGCCTTAGTGCCGTCACGCAGTATTTT
CDR3: CASSPSLSAVTQYF
D: NA
size: NA
J: TRBJ2-3
length: 14
V: TRBV4-3